These 5 T cell receptor beta chains came from one sample sequenced in a study of blood T cell repertoires in COVID-19. Produced via immunoSEQ multiplex PCR; TCRdb's table is partial and in-frame only. The sample has roughly 200,000 clones, roughly 88% seen once. The sample comprised peripheral blood. These receptors were collected from a man in his sixties with acute or convalescent COVID-19.

CDR3 residues: CASSATRDGTDTQYF. The CDR3, as DNA: TGTGCCAGCAGCGCAACTAGAGATGGCACAGATACGCAGTATTTT. The V and J genes are TRBV7-2 and TRBJ2-3; TRBD2 might be the D (5 bases). Trimming took 5 bases from V and 1 from J, leaving 13 bases between them. This CDR3 comprises 15 residues. Per the germline V gene, CDR1 is SGHTA and CDR2 is FQGNSA.

The gene calls are TRBV7-8 and TRBJ2-2; TRBD2 aligns across 15 bases. CDR3 length: 18 amino acids. Trimming took 4 bases from V and 7 from J; bases not matched to a gene: 10. Germline V gene lookup returns CDR1 SGHVS and CDR2 FQNEAQ. CDR3 protein: CASSSGLAGGPLFGELFF. The CDR3 DNA follows: TGTGCCAGCAGCTCCGGACTAGCGGGAGGGCCGTTGTTCGGGGAGCTGTTTTTT.

In this sample, this clone turned up a few times. The chain couples TRBV5-4 to TRBJ2-1; 8 bases agree with TRBD2. This CDR3 has 16 amino acids. The trim removed 4 bases at V and 5 bases at J, leaving 11 bases unmatched. Germline V gene data show CDR1 as SGHNT and CDR2 as YYREEE (reference sequence). The CDR3 sequence: CASSRRAGRANNEQFF. In nucleotides, the CDR3 is TGTGCCAGCAGCCGGCGGGCCGGGAGGGCCAACAATGAGCAGTTCTTC.

The chain links TRBV24-1 to TRBJ2-4, with a weak D call TRBD1 (6 bases). V lost 0 bases and J lost 0, with 14 bases in between. Looked up from germline, CDR1 is KGHDR and CDR2 is SFDVKD. CDR3 length: 18 residues. CDR3 protein: CATSDLHQGRVAKNIQYF. The CDR3 bases are TGTGCCACCAGTGATTTGCATCAGGGGCGGGTAGCCAAAAACATTCAGTACTTC.

This chain uses TRBV15 with TRBJ1-4; 7 positions match TRBD1. Losses at the gene ends were 5 bases for V and 8 bases for J; bases not matched to a gene: 11. The V gene's germline CDR1 is LNHNV and CDR2 YYDKDF (reference sequence). CDR3 length: 15 residues. CDR3 in DNA: TGTGCCACCAGCGCTACCTGGGCAGGGGGGGAAAAACTGTTTTTT. Translation: CATSATWAGGEKLFF.